One and the same sample provided the 26 T cell receptor beta chains below, sequenced in a study of blood T cell repertoires in COVID-19 (dated by TCRdb to 2020 to 2022). Library prep was done by the immunoSEQ multiplex PCR assay. TCRdb's version of the immuneACCESS table is confined to in-frame rearrangements and falls short of the full clone set. An unresolved V gene accounts for under half of the shortfall where checked; the remainder is of unknown origin. The sample table records more than 250,000 clones; around four fifths of these occur just once. Roughly 1.2% of the sample is held by the ten biggest clonotypes. The sample was peripheral blood. The receptor source for this set is a woman aged 45-60 years with acute or convalescent COVID-19.

The V gene is TRBV2, the J gene TRBJ2-7; the match to TRBD1 covers 9 bases. Germline V gives CDR1 SNHLY, CDR2 FYNNEI. Trimming removed 7 bases from V and 4 bases from J; junction bases left unmatched: 5. The CDR3 has 13 amino acids. CDR3 amino acids: CASMGTGMYEQYF. CDR3 nucleotides: TGTGCCAGCATGGGGACAGGGATGTACGAGCAGTACTTC.

The V and J genes are TRBV14 and TRBJ1-5; D unclear. V lost 1 base to trimming and J lost 7 bases, with 14 bases between them. CDR1 and CDR2 from the germline V gene are SGHDN and FVKESK. CDR3 length: 15 amino acids. This CDR3 is CASSQGNVAGQPQHF. CDR3 nucleotides: TGTGCCAGCAGCCAAGGAAATGTGGCCGGGCAGCCCCAGCATTTT.

This clone showed up just once. The V and J genes are TRBV2 and TRBJ2-1, with 9 bases that match TRBD1. Germline values: CDR1 SNHLY, CDR2 FYNNEI. With V trimmed by 6 bases and J by 9 bases, 9 bases remained unmatched. CDR3 length: 14 residues. The DNA for the CDR3 is TGTGCCAGCAGGGGACAGGGAGGCCACGGTGAGCAGTTCTTC. It specifies CASRGQGGHGEQFF. Full variable domain (remainder filled in from reference TRBV2 and TRBJ2-1): EPEVTQTPSHQVTQMGQEVILRCVPISNHLYFYWYRQILGQKVEFLVSFYNNEISEKSEIFDDQFSVERPDGSNFTLKIRSTKLEDSAMYFCASRGQGGHGEQFFGPGTRLTVL.

The chain links TRBV2 to TRBJ2-1; tentatively, D is TRBD2 (5 bases). Germline V gene data show CDR1 as SNHLY and CDR2 as FYNNEI. The CDR3 is 12 residues long. The V gene lost 6 bases and the J gene lost 7 bases, with 10 bases spanning the gap. CDR3 DNA sequence: TGTGCCAGCAGAGCCGGAGGTAATGAGCAGTTCTTC. Its translation: CASRAGGNEQFF.

The V gene is TRBV3-1 (or the pseudogene TRBV3-2), the J gene TRBJ1-1; possibly TRBD1 for D (5 bases). This CDR3 has 15 amino acids. Per germline, CDR1 LGHDT and CDR2 YNNKEL (reference sequence). Trimming left V 2 bases short and J 0 bases short, with 10 bases between. The CDR3 bases are TGTGCCAGCAGCCAAAGACAGTCCCTGAACACTGAAGCTTTCTTT. Amino acid sequence: CASSQRQSLNTEAFF.

The chain is built from TRBV18 and TRBJ2-5, with D possibly TRBD1 on 6 matching bases. Between the trimmed V and J ends, which lost 2 bases and 5 bases, there was a span of 9 bases. Germline V gene lookup returns CDR1 KGHSH and CDR2 LQKENI. The CDR3 totals 13 residues. As DNA, the CDR3 is TGTGCCAGCTCACCATTTCAGGGGGAGACCCAGTACTTC. Residues: CASSPFQGETQYF.

The chain recombines TRBV9 with TRBJ1-2; the match to TRBD1 covers 12 bases. Germline CDR1 is SGDLS and CDR2 is YYNGEE. Trimming cost V 0 bases and J 4 bases; bases outside gene matches: 7. The CDR3 is made up of 17 amino acids. The CDR3 DNA sequence: TGTGCCAGCAGCGTAGATCTCGGGACAGGGGGCGGCTATGGCTACACCTTC. This translates into CASSVDLGTGGGYGYTF.

The chain recombines TRBV5-4 with TRBJ1-1; D call uncertain. V lost 2 bases to trimming and J lost 4 bases, with 9 bases between them. This CDR3 is built from 13 residues. Germline V gene lookup returns CDR1 SGHNT and CDR2 YYREEE (reference sequence). The CDR3 spells CASSLLAGTEAFF. Written as DNA, the CDR3 is TGTGCCAGCAGCTTATTGGCGGGCACTGAAGCTTTCTTT. Full variable domain (missing parts from reference TRBV5-4 and TRBJ1-1): ETGVTQSPTHLIKTRGQQVTLRCSSQSGHNTVSWYQQALGQGPQFIFQYYREEENGRGNFPPRFSGLQFPNYSSELNVNALELDDSALYLCASSLLAGTEAFFGQGTRLTVV.

The chain recombines TRBV7-9 with TRBJ2-3; D is perhaps TRBD2 (5 bases). With 5 bases removed from V and 0 bases from J, the gap between germline ends came to 15 bases. The CDR3 has 16 residues. From germline, CDR1 is SEHNR and CDR2 FQNEAQ (reference sequence). CDR3 sequence (DNA): TGTGCCAGCAGCCAGGACCGGGATTTTAGCACAGATACGCAGTATTTT. It yields the protein CASSQDRDFSTDTQYF.

The CDR3 DNA reads TGTGCCAGCAGTGAACCAGGACTAGCGGTTTACAATGAGCAGTTCTTC. This codes for CASSEPGLAVYNEQFF. This chain joins TRBV25-1 and TRBJ2-1, with 10 bases matching TRBD2. The ends lost 2 bases at V and 4 bases at J; junction bases unmatched: 5. This CDR3 region has 16 residues. The germline V gene encodes CDR1 MGHDK and CDR2 SYGVNS.

The V and J genes are TRBV7-9 and TRBJ2-7; TRBD1 aligns across 11 bases. J gave up 4 bases and V 3 bases, and 5 bases lay outside the gene matches. Germline assignment: CDR1 SEHNR and CDR2 FQNEAQ (reference sequence). CDR3 length: 15 residues. CDR3 sequence reads: CASSLADRGRYEQYF. The CDR3 coding sequence is TGTGCCAGCAGCTTGGCGGACAGGGGGCGGTACGAGCAGTACTTC.

This clone was observed once. V gene TRBV10-3 combines with J gene TRBJ1-2; perhaps TRBD1 as D (6 bases). The V gene lost 4 bases and the J gene lost 4 bases, with 10 bases spanning the gap. Per germline, CDR1 ENHRY and CDR2 SYGVKD. The CDR3 contains 13 residues. CDR3 DNA: TGTGCCATCAGTGGGGGGCAGTCCTATGGCTACACCTTC. Its translation: CAISGGQSYGYTF.

This clone was picked up one time. This sequence joins TRBV27 and TRBJ2-5; the match to TRBD1 covers 10 bases. Unmatched junction bases numbered 6, after V lost 4 bases and J lost 4 bases. The CDR3 sequence is 15 residues long. CDR1 and CDR2 (germline): MNHEY, SMNVEV (reference sequence). The CDR3 loop is CASSSPGTGVETQYF. CDR3 in DNA: TGTGCCAGCAGTTCTCCTGGGACAGGGGTAGAGACCCAGTACTTC.

The rearrangement joins TRBV29-1 to TRBJ2-7; 7 bases line up with TRBD1. CDR3 length: 15 amino acids. Losses at the gene ends were 4 bases for V and 3 bases for J; bases not matched to a gene: 12. Per germline, CDR1 SQVTM and CDR2 ANQGSEA. CDR3 nucleotides: TGCAGCGTTGGGGGCCCGGGACAGAAGGACTACGAGCAGTACTTC. It encodes CSVGGPGQKDYEQYF.

This sequence joins TRBV30 and TRBJ1-2; D ambiguous. V lost 1 base and J 8 bases, leaving 11 bases between the germline ends. CDR3 size: 12 residues. CDR1 is GTSNPN, CDR2 SVGIG, per germline (reference sequence). CDR3: CAWSANREGYTF. The CDR3, as DNA: TGTGCCTGGAGTGCGAACCGGGAGGGCTACACCTTC. The full variable domain, its missing parts supplied by reference TRBV30 and TRBJ1-2, is SQTIHQWPATLVQPVGSPLSLECTVEGTSNPNLYWYRQAAGRGLQLLFYSVGIGQISSEVPQNLSASRPQDRQFILSSKKLLLSDSGFYLCAWSANREGYTFGSGTRLTVV.

For the CDR3, the DNA is TGTGCCAGCGTTCCAACAATGCACGAGCAGTACTTC. This translates into CASVPTMHEQYF. This sequence joins TRBV11-2 and TRBJ2-7; D remains ambiguous. Trimming left V 8 bases short and J 5 bases short, with 13 bases between. The CDR3 runs to 12 residues. Germline V gives CDR1 SGHAT, CDR2 FQNNGV.

The rearrangement joins TRBV24-1 to TRBJ2-1, with TRBD2 identical over 9 bases. CDR3 length: 16 residues. V was clipped by 4 bases and J by 8 bases; unmatched bases: 11. CDR1 is KGHDR, CDR2 SFDVKD, per germline. As DNA, the CDR3 is TGTGCCACCAGTGACCCCGGGACTAGCTCCCGCGATGAGCAGTTCTTC. Its translation: CATSDPGTSSRDEQFF.

As DNA, the CDR3 is TGTGCCAGCAGCCAACAGGGGGCTTACTATGGCTACACCTTC. This translates into CASSQQGAYYGYTF. The chain is built from TRBV11-2 and TRBJ1-2; 9 bases align to TRBD1. The V segment lost 5 bases and the J segment 3 bases; nucleotides outside the gene matches: 4. The CDR3 sequence is 14 residues long. Germline loops: CDR1 SGHAT, CDR2 FQNNGV.

The CDR3 coding sequence is TGTGCCAGCAATCTCGGTACAACTAATGAAAAACTGTTTTTT. Its translation is CASNLGTTNEKLFF. This chain joins TRBV5-5 and TRBJ1-4; D unclear. Per germline, CDR1 SGHKS and CDR2 YYEKEE (reference sequence). Between the trimmed V and J ends, which lost 6 bases and 0 bases, there was a span of 9 bases. This CDR3 is built from 14 residues.

The chain uses TRBV11-3 and TRBJ1-1; D ambiguous. Germline CDR1 SGHNT, CDR2 YENEEA. The CDR3 spans 13 residues. The V gene lost 4 bases and the J gene lost 5 bases, with 11 bases spanning the gap. CDR3 in amino acids: CASSSREETEAFF. The CDR3 coding sequence is TGTGCCAGCAGCTCCCGAGAGGAAACTGAAGCTTTCTTT. The full variable domain, in which reference TRBV11-3 and TRBJ1-1 provide the parts outside the CDR3, is EAGVVQSPRYKIIEKKQPVAFWCNPISGHNTLYWYLQNLGQGPELLIRYENEEAVDDSQLPKDRFSAERLKGVDSTLKIQPAELGDSAVYLCASSSREETEAFFGQGTRLTVV.

This clone has at least ten counts. V and J are TRBV28 and TRBJ1-5, with a weak D call TRBD1 (5 bases). The CDR3 consists of 12 residues. Germline V gene sequence: CDR1 MDHEN, CDR2 SYDVKM. V lost 5 bases and J 9 bases, leaving 11 bases between the germline ends. The chain's CDR3 is CASSTPTGPQHF. CDR3 bases: TGTGCCAGCAGTACTCCAACAGGGCCCCAGCATTTT.

The rearrangement joins TRBV5-1 to TRBJ1-6, with TRBD1 matching 8 bases. The trim removed 4 bases at V and 8 bases at J, leaving 2 bases unmatched. Germline V gene sequence: CDR1 SGHRS, CDR2 YFSETQ. This CDR3 has 13 residues. This CDR3 reads CASSDRGYSPLHF. The CDR3 DNA follows: TGCGCCAGCAGCGACAGGGGTTATTCACCCCTCCACTTT.

The J gene is TRBJ1-1, the V gene TRBV28; unclear D gene. Trimming pared 6 bases from V and 4 bases from J, leaving 18 bases between. CDR1 and CDR2 (germline): MDHEN, SYDVKM. The CDR3 length is 15 residues. The CDR3 sequence is CASRGEDGLSTEAFF. DNA for the CDR3: TGTGCCAGCAGGGGAGAGGACGGTCTGAGCACTGAAGCTTTCTTT.

This chain links TRBV6-1 with TRBJ1-2, with a possible D match to TRBD1 (5 bases). The germline CDR1 and CDR2 sequences are MNHNS and SASEGT. V was pared by 3 bases and J by 6 bases, with 17 bases between. The CDR3 extends over 15 amino acids. The CDR3 DNA reads as TGTGCCAGCAGTGAGATGGGGCACAGCTATGATGGCTACACCTTC. This translates into CASSEMGHSYDGYTF.

CDR3 region: CASSQGVLSRFRTEAFF. DNA for the CDR3: TGTGCCAGCAGCCAAGGCGTACTCTCCAGGTTTAGGACTGAAGCTTTCTTT. V is TRBV14 and J is TRBJ1-1; D remains unclear. The V gene lost 1 base and the J gene lost 5 bases, with 20 bases spanning the gap. CDR1 is SGHDN, CDR2 FVKESK, per germline. This CDR3 has 17 residues.

The chain recombines TRBV15 with TRBJ2-3, with TRBD2 matching 7 bases. The V and J ends lost 1 base and 2 bases, in that order; junction bases with no gene match: 3. This CDR3 has 15 amino acids. Germline CDR1 is LNHNV and CDR2 is YYDKDF (reference sequence). The CDR3: CATSRGDYLTDTQYF. The CDR3 DNA reads TGTGCCACCAGCAGAGGGGACTACCTCACAGATACGCAGTATTTT. The full variable domain, completed using reference TRBV15 and TRBJ2-3, is DAMVIQNPRYQVTQFGKPVTLSCSQTLNHNVMYWYQQKSSQAPKLLFHYYDKDFNNEADTPDNFQSRRPNTSFCFLDIRSPGLGDTAMYLCATSRGDYLTDTQYFGPGTRLTVL.